The 23 T cell receptor beta chains given below trace back to one sample, sequenced in a study of T cell changes during pregnancy in multiple sclerosis. Sequencing used immunoSEQ multiplex PCR; TCRdb keeps in-frame clones, though not all of them. Of around 85,000 clones in the sample, 90% to 95% were seen once. The material was PBMCs, obtained in the first trimester of pregnancy. Receptors originate from a female donor in good health, serving as a control in a pregnancy study. Some clones in this sample may be carry-over from other donors' samples.

This chain links TRBV4-1 with TRBJ1-1; 11 nucleotides match TRBD1. Germline trimming cut 2 bases from V and 10 bases from J; bases unmatched to any gene: 12. The germline gives CDR1 MGHRA, CDR2 YSYEKL. This CDR3 has 16 amino acids. CDR3 sequence reads: CASSQTSGQGALGAFF. The CDR3 DNA reads TGCGCCAGCAGCCAAACTTCCGGACAGGGGGCACTCGGAGCTTTCTTT.

V usage is TRBV13 and J usage is TRBJ1-1; D is ambiguous. Looked up from germline, CDR1 is PRHDT and CDR2 is FYEKMQ (reference sequence). The germline V and J ends were trimmed by 1 base and 0 bases, with 6 bases remaining between them. CDR3 length: 14 amino acids. CDR3 DNA: TGTGCCAGCAGCTTAGAGGAGTTGAACACTGAAGCTTTCTTT. Encoded protein: CASSLEELNTEAFF.

The chain carries TRBV5-4 and TRBJ2-7; D may be TRBD1 (5 bases). The CDR3 contains 14 residues. CDR1 is SGHNT and CDR2 is YYREEE in the germline V gene (reference sequence). Trimming cost V 1 base and J 1 base, with 9 bases left between them. The CDR3 loop reads CASSLIQGSYEQYF. For the CDR3, the DNA is TGTGCCAGCAGCTTGATCCAGGGATCCTACGAGCAGTACTTC.

This sequence joins TRBV6-6 and TRBJ2-3; TRBD2 matches at 8 bases. The CDR3 spans 15 residues. Per the germline V gene, CDR1 is MNHNY and CDR2 is SVGAGI (reference sequence). The ends lost 5 bases at V and 1 base at J; junction bases unmatched: 5. In DNA form, the CDR3 reads TGTGCCAGCAGTAACGGGGGACTAGGCACAGATACGCAGTATTTT. Translating it yields CASSNGGLGTDTQYF.

The genes are TRBV7-3 and TRBJ2-1; 7 bases line up with TRBD2. Trimming cost V 1 base and J 6 bases; bases outside gene matches: 9. Germline CDR1 is SGHTA and CDR2 is FQGTGA. This CDR3 region has 16 residues. The DNA of the CDR3 is TGTGCCAGCAGCTTAATGGGGGGGATAAACCTCAATGAGCAGTTCTTC. Residues: CASSLMGGINLNEQFF.

V and J are TRBV27 and TRBJ1-2, with D possibly matching TRBD1 (6 bases). The V end lost 3 bases, the J end lost 3 bases, and 11 bases lay between the germline ends. Germline CDR1 reads MNHEY; CDR2 reads SMNVEV (reference sequence). CDR3 length equals 14 residues. The CDR3 sequence: CASSFRGGHYGYTF. DNA for the CDR3: TGTGCCAGCAGTTTCAGGGGCGGACACTATGGCTACACCTTC.

The chain has TRBV27 and TRBJ1-3; D is ambiguous. The CDR3 sequence is 13 residues long. V was cut by 4 bases and J by 8 bases, with 12 bases left in between. Looked up from germline, CDR1 is MNHEY and CDR2 is SMNVEV (reference sequence). The CDR3 reads CASSSIPGDTIYF. The CDR3 nucleotides are TGTGCCAGCAGTTCGATTCCGGGTGACACCATATATTTT.

This chain links TRBV2 with TRBJ2-5; 14 bases align to TRBD2. V lost 6 bases and J lost 3; bases outside the gene matches: 0. The CDR3 totals 14 residues. The germline V gene encodes CDR1 SNHLY and CDR2 FYNNEI. The CDR3 sequence is CASRTSGGEETQYF. CDR3 nucleotide sequence: TGTGCCAGCAGGACTAGCGGGGGGGAAGAGACCCAGTACTTC.

This rearrangement joins TRBV28 to TRBJ1-2; TRBD1 is a possible D gene (6 bases). This CDR3 comprises 13 residues. Per the germline V gene, CDR1 is MDHEN and CDR2 is SYDVKM. Trimming cost V 10 bases and J 4 bases, with 16 bases left between them. The CDR3 is CATGTSLVYGYTF. In DNA, the CDR3 is TGTGCCACCGGGACATCGTTGGTCTATGGCTACACCTTC.

This chain uses TRBV30 with TRBJ1-5; 8 bases are a match to TRBD1. Germline trimming cut 7 bases from V and 6 bases from J; bases unmatched to any gene: 8. Germline V lookup: CDR1 GTSNPN, CDR2 SVGIG (reference sequence). This CDR3 has 13 amino acids. CDR3 sequence: CAFDRGEGQPQHF. The CDR3 DNA is TGTGCCTTTGACAGGGGCGAAGGTCAGCCCCAGCATTTT.

Written as DNA, the CDR3 is TGTGCCAGTACCCCAGGGCAGGGGGCGGGGGAGCAGTACTTC. It is translated as CASTPGQGAGEQYF. The rearrangement uses TRBV28 and TRBJ2-7; 8 nucleotides agree with TRBD1. J gave up 7 bases and V 9 bases, and 14 bases lay outside the gene matches. Germline V gene data show CDR1 as MDHEN and CDR2 as SYDVKM. This CDR3 has 14 residues.

The rearrangement links TRBV5-1 to TRBJ1-2; 7 bases are shared with TRBD1. CDR3 length equals 15 residues. V was clipped by 4 bases and J by 8 bases; unmatched bases: 14. Germline V gives CDR1 SGHRS, CDR2 YFSETQ. The DNA of the CDR3 is TGCGCCAGCAGCCTAACAGGGGCAGGTTTCGGGGGCTACACCTTC. The encoded protein is CASSLTGAGFGGYTF.

This clone was detected only once. This sequence joins TRBV18 and TRBJ1-3, with 9 bases lining up with TRBD1. With V trimmed by 6 bases and J by 1 base, 7 bases remained unmatched. The germline gives CDR1 KGHSH, CDR2 LQKENI. CDR3 length: 16 amino acids. The CDR3 reads CASSGQGSESGNTIYF. The CDR3 nucleotides are TGTGCCAGCTCGGGACAGGGCAGCGAATCTGGAAACACCATATATTTT.

This clone came up once. The genes are TRBV14 and TRBJ2-3, with unresolved D. The CDR3 runs to 12 residues. Trimming cost V 4 bases and J 2 bases, with 4 bases left between them. CDR1 SGHDN and CDR2 FVKESK come from the germline V gene. CDR3 residues: CASSPFTDTQYF. CDR3 nucleotides: TGTGCCAGCAGCCCTTTCACAGATACGCAGTATTTT.

This chain connects TRBV28 to TRBJ2-2; the D gene is possibly TRBD2 (6 bases). V was pared by 7 bases and J by 4 bases, with 16 bases between. Germline V gives CDR1 MDHEN, CDR2 SYDVKM. The CDR3 sequence is 15 residues long. CDR3 sequence (DNA): TGTGCCAGCAACGATCCGGGGGTGGGCACCGGGGAGCTGTTTTTT. Its translation is CASNDPGVGTGELFF.

CDR3 in amino acids: CASSRGWDRNYEQYF. For the CDR3, the DNA is TGTGCCAGCAGCCGGGGGTGGGACAGAAACTACGAGCAGTACTTC. This chain joins TRBV5-4 and TRBJ2-5; the D gene is possibly TRBD1 (7 bases). With the DNA end fitting TRBJ2-7 better, the J assignment may be wrong. The germline CDR1 and CDR2 sequences are SGHNT and YYREEE (reference sequence). The CDR3 is made up of 15 amino acids.

This chain connects TRBV11-2 to TRBJ2-5; TRBD2 matches 10 bases. Germline-derived CDR1 and CDR2 are SGHAT and FQNNGV. V shed 5 bases, J shed 4 bases, and the junction held 10 bases outside the gene matches. The CDR3 runs 16 residues. CDR3 sequence: CASSQPTSGVSETQYF. CDR3 in DNA: TGTGCCAGCAGCCAACCAACTAGCGGGGTTTCAGAGACCCAGTACTTC.

The genes are TRBV30 and TRBJ1-4; 7 bases map to TRBD1. From germline, CDR1 is GTSNPN and CDR2 SVGIG (reference sequence). V trimming: 3 bases; J trimming: 8 bases; junction bases outside the gene matches: 6. CDR3 length equals 13 residues. The CDR3 loop is CAWSRDSREKLFF. In nucleotides, the CDR3 is TGTGCCTGGAGCCGGGACAGTCGCGAAAAACTGTTTTTT.

The gene calls are TRBV28 and TRBJ2-4; maybe TRBD2 (6 bases). Looked up from germline, CDR1 is MDHEN and CDR2 is SYDVKM. Trimming took 1 base from V and 3 from J, leaving 10 bases between them. The length of the CDR3 is 15 residues. CDR3 protein: CASSLYGEVKNIQYF. As DNA, the CDR3 is TGTGCCAGCAGTTTATACGGGGAGGTCAAAAACATTCAGTACTTC.

The chain has TRBV29-1 and TRBJ2-1; 10 nucleotides align to TRBD2. Germline assignment: CDR1 SQVTM and CDR2 ANQGSEA. V lost 4 bases, J lost 4 bases, and 7 bases stayed unmatched. The CDR3 consists of 15 residues. The CDR3 loop is CSVGQRGGGYNEQFF. DNA for the CDR3: TGCAGCGTTGGGCAGCGGGGGGGCGGTTACAATGAGCAGTTCTTC.

V gene TRBV7-2 combines with J gene TRBJ2-3; TRBD1 matches 9 bases. CDR1 is SGHTA, CDR2 FQGNSA, per germline. The CDR3 is made up of 17 amino acids. The junction had 11 bases not matched to a gene; V was cut back by 1 base and J by 6 bases. In DNA, the CDR3 is TGTGCCAGCAGCTTAGGTGGGACAGGGAGGTTCGCGGATACGCAGTATTTT. It translates to CASSLGGTGRFADTQYF. Drawing the rest from reference TRBV7-2 and TRBJ2-3, the complete variable domain is GAGVSQSPSNKVTEKGKDVELRCDPISGHTALYWYRQSLGQGLEFLIYFQGNSAPDKSGLPSDRFSAERTGGSVSTLTIQRTQQEDSAVYLCASSLGGTGRFADTQYFGPGTRLTVL.

V and J are TRBV30 and TRBJ1-2; D perhaps matches TRBD1 (5 bases). The CDR3 extends over 12 amino acids. V lost 4 bases to trimming and J lost 8 bases, with 14 bases between them. Germline V lookup: CDR1 GTSNPN, CDR2 SVGIG (reference sequence). The CDR3 DNA is TGTGCCTGGAAAAGGGGATCAGGAGGCTACACCTTC. This sequence encodes CAWKRGSGGYTF.

CDR3 sequence (DNA): TGTGCCAGCAGCGGGATCAAACAGAGCACAGATACGCAGTATTTT. This encodes CASSGIKQSTDTQYF. This chain links TRBV9 with TRBJ2-3; D not resolved. The V end lost 3 bases, the J end lost 0 bases, and 11 bases lay between the germline ends. CDR3 length: 15 amino acids. CDR1 is SGDLS, CDR2 YYNGEE, per germline.